This T cell receptor (beta chain) was obtained from a study of shared clonotypes between healthy human individuals. CDR1 is GTSNPN, CDR2 SVGIG, per germline (reference sequence). Trimming took 6 bases from V and 4 from J, leaving 13 bases between them. The CDR3 has 13 amino acids. This table comes from immunoSEQ multiplex PCR, and its TCRdb copy is limited to in-frame clones, with some not included. The data contain hundreds of thousands of clones, roughly 95% of them singletons. CD45RO-negative CD8 cells positively selected for CCR7 made up the naive population, which excluded terminally differentiated effector memory CD45RA+ cells.

The sample was naive CD8+ T cells sorted from blood. The chain uses TRBV30 and TRBJ2-4, with D hard to call. This receptor was obtained from a woman in her twenties or thirties in good health. The chain's CDR3 is CACFRQSKNIQYF. In DNA form, the CDR3 reads TGTGCCTGCTTCCGGCAGTCAAAAAACATTCAGTACTTC. Full variable domain (rest looked up from reference TRBV30 and TRBJ2-4): SQTIHQWPATLVQPVGSPLSLECTVEGTSNPNLYWYRQAAGRGLQLLFYSVGIGQISSEVPQNLSASRPQDRQFILSSKKLLLSDSGFYLCACFRQSKNIQYFGAGTRLSVL.